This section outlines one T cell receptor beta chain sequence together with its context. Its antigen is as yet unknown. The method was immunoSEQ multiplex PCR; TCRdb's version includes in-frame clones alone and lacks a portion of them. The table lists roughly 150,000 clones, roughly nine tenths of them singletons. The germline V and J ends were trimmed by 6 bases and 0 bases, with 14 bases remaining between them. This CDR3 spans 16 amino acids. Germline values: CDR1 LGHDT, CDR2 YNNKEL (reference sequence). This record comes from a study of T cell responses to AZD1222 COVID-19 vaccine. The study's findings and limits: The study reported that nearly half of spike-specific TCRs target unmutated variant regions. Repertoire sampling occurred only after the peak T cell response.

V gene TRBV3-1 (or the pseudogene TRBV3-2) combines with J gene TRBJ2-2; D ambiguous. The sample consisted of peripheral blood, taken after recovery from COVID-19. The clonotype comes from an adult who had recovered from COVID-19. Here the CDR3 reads CASSPRWTANTGELFF. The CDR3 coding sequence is TGTGCCAGCAGTCCCCGGTGGACCGCGAACACCGGGGAGCTGTTTTTT.